These 20 T cell receptor beta chains share one sample of origin, sequenced in a study of response to subunit inactivated influenza vaccine. TCRdb used MiXCR to reprocess the RT-PCR reads, holding one entry per CDR3 protein. In the table there are about 500,000 distinct CDR3 sequences, approximately 7.7% of which are singletons. Material: PBMCs from blood, obtained around 25 months after vaccination. The receptors were sampled from a man between 45 and 75 years old who received an inactivated influenza vaccine.

This clonotype was detected only a few times. The chain is built from TRBV6-2 or TRBV6-3 and TRBJ2-3, with no clear D. The CDR3 is 15 amino acids. Germline-derived CDR1 and CDR2 are MNHEY and SVGEGT. Deletions cut 0 bases from V and 6 bases from J, with 13 bases between. The CDR3 loop reads CASSYSMGEPDTQYF. Here the CDR3 DNA reads TGTGCCAGCAGTTACTCGATGGGCGAACCGGATACGCAGTATTTT.

The sample holds a few counts of this clonotype. The V and J genes are TRBV27 and TRBJ1-1; the D is unclear. The CDR3 consists of 15 residues. V lost 1 base to trimming and J lost 2 bases, with 11 bases between them. Germline values: CDR1 MNHEY, CDR2 SMNVEV (reference sequence). The CDR3 spells CASSLFGRVNTEAFF. The CDR3 DNA is TGTGCCAGCAGTTTATTCGGGCGGGTCAACACTGAAGCTTTCTTT.

This clonotype was recorded at least ten times. The chain's CDR3 is CASSSRGGFNQPQHF. The CDR3 DNA reads as TGTGCCAGCAGTTCACGAGGGGGCTTTAATCAGCCCCAGCATTTT. The gene calls are TRBV6-5 and TRBJ1-5, with TRBD1 matching over 7 bases. The CDR3 extends over 15 amino acids. CDR1 and CDR2 from the germline V gene are MNHEY and SVGAGI. V lost 4 bases to trimming and J lost 4 bases; unmatched junction nucleotides: 7.

At least ten counts were recorded for this clonotype. The genes are TRBV11-2 and TRBJ1-2, with D possibly TRBD1 on 6 matching bases. From germline, CDR1 is SGHAT and CDR2 FQNNGV. Trimming pared 3 bases from V and 2 bases from J, leaving 16 bases between. There are 16 residues in the CDR3. In DNA form, the CDR3 reads TGTGCCAGCAGCTTCGGGATAGACAGGATGAACTATGGCTACACCTTC. It is translated as CASSFGIDRMNYGYTF.

This clonotype was seen ten or more times. The chain has TRBV6-1 and TRBJ1-3; D is unclear. The CDR3 contains 14 residues. Per germline, CDR1 MNHNS and CDR2 SASEGT. V gave up 8 bases and J gave up 2 bases, with 13 bases separating them. DNA of the CDR3: TGTGCCAGCCGCTCAAGGGCCACTGGAAACACCATATATTTT. The encoded protein is CASRSRATGNTIYF.

This clonotype has just a few counts. The chain couples TRBV12-3 or TRBV12-4 to TRBJ2-5, with 12 nucleotides matching TRBD2. V lost 6 bases and J lost 2; bases outside the gene matches: 4. The CDR3 has 15 residues. The CDR3 bases are TGTGCCAGCAGATTTGGACTAGCGGGGCAAGAGACCCAGTACTTC. This gives the protein CASRFGLAGQETQYF.

This clonotype came up many times. The chain joins TRBV5-1 to TRBJ1-2; a weak D match, TRBD1 (6 bases). Germline V gene data show CDR1 as SGHRS and CDR2 as YFSETQ. The CDR3 loop spans 14 amino acids. Trimming removed 4 bases from V and 4 bases from J, with 14 bases in between. CDR3 DNA: TGCGCCAGCAGCACGACAGGTTTTCTCTATGGCTACACCTTC. Translated: CASSTTGFLYGYTF.

The chain links TRBV4-1 to TRBJ2-2; 9 nucleotides line up with TRBD2. Per the germline V gene, CDR1 is MGHRA and CDR2 is YSYEKL. V was clipped by 4 bases and J by 7 bases; unmatched bases: 4. This CDR3 has 14 amino acids. The CDR3 nucleotides are TGCGCCAGCAGCCCGGATAGCGGGGGCGGGGAGCTGTTTTTT. It encodes CASSPDSGGGELFF.

This CDR3 reads CASTVTLGGSEAFF. In DNA form, the CDR3 reads TGTGCCAGCACCGTGACACTTGGAGGGTCTGAAGCTTTCTTT. The chain uses TRBV6-1 and TRBJ1-1; D not resolved. From germline, CDR1 is MNHNS and CDR2 SASEGT. Between the trimmed V and J ends, which lost 7 bases and 6 bases, there was a span of 18 bases. The length of the CDR3 is 14 residues.

This clonotype was detected ten times or more. The CDR3 nucleotides are TGCAGCGTTGGTGTCGTAAGAGGGACCCAGTACTTC. Translated, it gives CSVGVVRGTQYF. V gene TRBV29-1 combines with J gene TRBJ2-5, with D uncertain. The CDR3 runs to 12 residues. V shed 4 bases and J shed 7 bases, with 13 bases lying between them. Germline CDR1 reads SQVTM; CDR2 reads ANQGSEA.

This clonotype was observed a few times. The genes are TRBV20-1 and TRBJ1-6; 10 bases are shared with TRBD1. In germline, CDR1 is DFQATT, CDR2 SNEGSKA (reference sequence). The CDR3 has 15 residues. V lost 6 bases, J lost 10 bases, and 12 bases stayed unmatched. The CDR3 DNA follows: TGCAGTGCCCGACCCCGGGACAGGGGTCGATCACCCCTCCACTTT. Residues: CSARPRDRGRSPLHF.

The sample holds a few counts of this clonotype. The rearrangement joins TRBV3-1 to TRBJ2-5; D is possibly TRBD2 (6 bases). CDR1 LGHDT and CDR2 YNNKEL come from the germline V gene (reference sequence). This CDR3 has 14 residues. Trimming stripped 8 bases from V and 2 bases from J, with 15 bases between. The DNA of the CDR3 is TGTGCCAGCCACGAGGTGGAGGGACAAGAGACCCAGTACTTC. It encodes CASHEVEGQETQYF.

This clonotype has at least ten counts. The chain joins TRBV3-1 to TRBJ2-3; 12 bases map to TRBD2. With V trimmed by 8 bases and J by 6 bases, 12 bases remained unmatched. CDR3 size: 16 residues. CDR1 is LGHDT, CDR2 YNNKEL, per germline (reference sequence). The CDR3 loop is CASSHTSGRRKDTQYF. For the CDR3, the DNA is TGTGCCAGCTCCCACACTAGCGGGAGGCGAAAGGATACGCAGTATTTT.

The V call is TRBV7-8, the J call TRBJ2-7, with 11 bases lining up with TRBD2. Germline V gene sequence: CDR1 SGHVS, CDR2 FQNEAQ. The CDR3 runs 17 residues. The V and J ends lost 1 base and 2 bases, in that order; junction bases with no gene match: 7. The CDR3 nucleotides are TGTGCCAGCAGCTTAGGGACTAGCGGGCATGTAGCCTACGAGCAGTACTTC. Translation: CASSLGTSGHVAYEQYF. The full variable domain, with the rest looked up from reference TRBV7-8 and TRBJ2-7, is GAGVSQSPRYKVAKRGQDVALRCDPISGHVSLFWYQQALGQGPEFLTYFQNEAQLDKSGLPSDRFFAERPEGSVSTLKIQRTQQEDSAVYLCASSLGTSGHVAYEQYFGPGTRLTVT.

The J gene is TRBJ2-6, the V gene TRBV7-2; unclear D gene. This CDR3 has 13 amino acids. Deletions cut 5 bases from V and 3 bases from J, with 5 bases between. Germline CDR1 reads SGHTA; CDR2 reads FQGNSA. The CDR3 region has the DNA TGTGCCAGCAGCCGCCGTGGGGCCAACGTCCTGACTTTC. Protein sequence: CASSRRGANVLTF. The full variable domain, with the rest looked up from reference TRBV7-2 and TRBJ2-6, is GAGVSQSPSNKVTEKGKDVELRCDPISGHTALYWYRQSLGQGLEFLIYFQGNSAPDKSGLPSDRFSAERTGGSVSTLTIQRTQQEDSAVYLCASSRRGANVLTFGAGSRLTVL.

This clonotype was found a few times. The chain uses TRBV11-2 and TRBJ2-2; 8 bases match TRBD1. The ends lost 4 bases at V and 5 bases at J; junction bases unmatched: 6. This CDR3 comprises 15 residues. Germline-derived CDR1 and CDR2 are SGHAT and FQNNGV. The CDR3 region has the DNA TGTGCCAGCAGCTGGCGACAGGGGTGGACCGGGGAGCTGTTTTTT. Amino acid sequence: CASSWRQGWTGELFF.

This clonotype was counted at least ten times. This chain connects TRBV5-1 to TRBJ2-1; 8 bases match TRBD1. CDR3 length: 15 amino acids. With 0 bases clipped from V and 5 bases from J, the junction kept 4 bases outside the gene matches. CDR1 and CDR2 (germline): SGHRS, YFSETQ. CDR3 in amino acids: CASSLEQGGNNEQFF. The CDR3 nucleotides read TGCGCCAGCAGCTTGGAACAGGGGGGAAACAATGAGCAGTTCTTC. Using reference TRBV5-1 and TRBJ2-1 for the parts outside the CDR3, the full variable domain is KAGVTQTPRYLIKTRGQQVTLSCSPISGHRSVSWYQQTPGQGLQFLFEYFSETQRNKGNFPGRFSGRQFSNSRSEMNVSTLELGDSALYLCASSLEQGGNNEQFFGPGTRLTVL.

The chain combines TRBV20-1 with TRBJ1-5; 8 positions agree with TRBD1. The germline gives CDR1 DFQATT, CDR2 SNEGSKA (reference sequence). This CDR3 spans 15 amino acids. V shed 1 base and J 3 bases; nucleotides not matched to a gene: 5. CDR3 bases: TGCAGTGCTAGAGCAGGGGGCCTCTTCAATCAGCCCCAGCATTTT. Its protein is CSARAGGLFNQPQHF.

There are many counts of this clonotype. The rearrangement joins TRBV7-9 to TRBJ2-1; 9 bases agree with TRBD1. The CDR3 contains 16 residues. Germline CDR1 and CDR2: SEHNR and FQNEAQ (reference sequence). The V and J ends lost 0 bases and 1 base, in that order; junction bases with no gene match: 1. The CDR3 loop is CASSLATGGSYNEQFF. DNA for the CDR3: TGTGCCAGCAGCTTAGCGACAGGGGGTTCCTACAATGAGCAGTTCTTC.

The table lists this clonotype with many counts. The V and J genes are TRBV6-2 or TRBV6-3 and TRBJ2-1, with D unresolved. Looked up from germline, CDR1 is MNHEY and CDR2 is SVGEGT. V was shortened by 5 bases and J by 7 bases, with 9 bases between the two germline ends. This CDR3 comprises 12 residues. This CDR3 is CASSIPGNEQFF. The DNA of the CDR3 is TGTGCCAGCAGTATCCCCGGGAATGAGCAGTTCTTC.